This TCR beta chain was found in a study of blood T cells in healthy people across ages. The study's findings and limits: Per million T cells, TCR beta diversity dropped about linearly as age rose. Diversity was higher, and naive CD4+ cells more numerous, in long-lived donors than in aged donors.

Notes on this clonotype: Its antigen is unidentified.

Samples had at least 7 million PBMCs isolated from them. The germline V gene has CDR1 SNHLY and CDR2 FYNNEI. V was clipped by 7 bases and J by 5 bases, with 23 bases between them. This CDR3 has 17 residues. Sample-barcoded 5' priming and a J-beta primer mix drove a second PCR of about 6 to 12 cycles. MiXCR, applied by TCRdb to the 5' RACE reads, yields one record per CDR3 protein. The sample consists of approximately 800,000 distinct CDR3 sequences, 30% to 45% of them appearing once. This TCR was sampled from a man in his late teens or twenties in good health. The chain carries TRBV2 and TRBJ1-4, with a weak D call TRBD1 (6 bases). The sample consisted of blood. In nucleotides, the CDR3 is TGTGCCAGCATCACCGGGACAACAGGGTCTAAGAATGAAAAACTGTTTTTT. It translates to CASITGTTGSKNEKLFF.